This T cell receptor beta chain appears in the sequencing data of a study of shared clonotypes between healthy human individuals. The CDR3 totals 11 residues. From germline, CDR1 is DFQATT and CDR2 SNEGSKA (reference sequence). Deletions cut 3 bases from V and 5 bases from J, with 5 bases between. The table lists this clone with many counts. Libraries were prepared by immunoSEQ multiplex PCR; TCRdb keeps only in-frame clonotypes and omits some of them. Seen here are more than 900,000 clones, about 80% observed once, and the top ten hold 0.5% to 0.65%. The sample comprised memory CD4+ T cells from PBMCs. The subset denotes: CD45RA-negative fraction. This clonotype was sampled from a man between 18 and 29 years old in good health. Some clones in this sample may be carry-over from other donors' samples. The chain uses TRBV20-1 and TRBJ2-1; D is ambiguous. As DNA, the CDR3 is TGCAGTGCTAGCTTGGACAATGAGCAGTTCTTC. This codes for CSASLDNEQFF.